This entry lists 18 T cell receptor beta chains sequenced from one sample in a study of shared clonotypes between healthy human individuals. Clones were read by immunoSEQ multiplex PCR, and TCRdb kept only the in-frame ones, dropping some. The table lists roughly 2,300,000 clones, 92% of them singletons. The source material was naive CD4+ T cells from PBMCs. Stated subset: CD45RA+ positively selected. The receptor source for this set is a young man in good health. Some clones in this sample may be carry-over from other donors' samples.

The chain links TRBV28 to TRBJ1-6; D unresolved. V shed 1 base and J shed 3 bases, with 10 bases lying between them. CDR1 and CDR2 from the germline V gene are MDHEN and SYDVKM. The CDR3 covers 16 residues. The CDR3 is CASSLLTLNYNSPLHF. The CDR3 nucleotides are TGTGCCAGCAGTTTATTGACCCTTAACTATAATTCACCCCTCCACTTT.

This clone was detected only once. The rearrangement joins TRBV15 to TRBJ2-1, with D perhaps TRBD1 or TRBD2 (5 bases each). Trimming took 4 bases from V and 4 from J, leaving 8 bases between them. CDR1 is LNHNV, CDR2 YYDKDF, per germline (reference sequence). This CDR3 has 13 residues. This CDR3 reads CATSNGAYNEQFF. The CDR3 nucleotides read TGTGCCACCAGCAACGGGGCATACAATGAGCAGTTCTTC.

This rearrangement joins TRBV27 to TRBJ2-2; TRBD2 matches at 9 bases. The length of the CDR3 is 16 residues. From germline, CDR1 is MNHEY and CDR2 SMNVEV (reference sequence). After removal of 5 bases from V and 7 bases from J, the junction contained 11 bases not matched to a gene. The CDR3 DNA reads TGTGCCAGCAGTGTGACGGCGGGAGGGCCGCACGGGGAGCTGTTTTTT. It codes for CASSVTAGGPHGELFF.

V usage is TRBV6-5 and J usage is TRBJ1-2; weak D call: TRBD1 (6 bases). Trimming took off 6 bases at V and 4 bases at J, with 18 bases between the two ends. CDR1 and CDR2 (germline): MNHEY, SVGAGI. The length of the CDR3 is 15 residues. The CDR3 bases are TGTGCCAGCAGGGGACCGGGACAAGCGATCTATGGCTACACCTTC. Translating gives CASRGPGQAIYGYTF.

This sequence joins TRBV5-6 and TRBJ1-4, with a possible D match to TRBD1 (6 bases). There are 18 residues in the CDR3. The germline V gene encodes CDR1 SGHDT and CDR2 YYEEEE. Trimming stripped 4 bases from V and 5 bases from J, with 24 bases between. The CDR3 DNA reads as TGTGCCAGCAGCCTGCGGACCAGGGGATCTGATTCCAATGAAAAACTGTTTTTT. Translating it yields CASSLRTRGSDSNEKLFF.

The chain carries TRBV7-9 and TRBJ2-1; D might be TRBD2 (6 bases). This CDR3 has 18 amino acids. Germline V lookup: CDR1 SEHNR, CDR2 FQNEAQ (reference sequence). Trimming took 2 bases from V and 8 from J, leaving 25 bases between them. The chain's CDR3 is CASSLYGGGPTPGYEQFF. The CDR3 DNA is TGTGCCAGCAGCTTATACGGGGGAGGCCCGACCCCCGGTTATGAGCAGTTCTTC. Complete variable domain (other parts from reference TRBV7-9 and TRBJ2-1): DTGVSQNPRHKITKRGQNVTFRCDPISEHNRLYWYRQTLGQGPEFLTYFQNEAQLEKSRLLSDRFSAERPKGSFSTLEIQRTEQGDSAMYLCASSLYGGGPTPGYEQFFGPGTRLTVL.

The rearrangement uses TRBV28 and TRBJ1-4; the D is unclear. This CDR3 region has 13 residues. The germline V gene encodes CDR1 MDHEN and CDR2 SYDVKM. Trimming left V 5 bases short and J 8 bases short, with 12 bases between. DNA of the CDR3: TGTGCCAGCAGTACTCCGGCGGGGGAAAAACTGTTTTTT. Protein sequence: CASSTPAGEKLFF.

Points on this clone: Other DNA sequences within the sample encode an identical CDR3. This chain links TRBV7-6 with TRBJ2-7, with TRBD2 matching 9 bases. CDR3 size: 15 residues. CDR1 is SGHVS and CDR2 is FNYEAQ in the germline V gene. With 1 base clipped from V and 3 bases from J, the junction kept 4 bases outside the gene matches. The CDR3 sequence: CASSLGLAGSYEQYF. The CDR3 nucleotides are TGTGCCAGCAGCTTAGGGCTAGCGGGGAGCTACGAGCAGTACTTC.

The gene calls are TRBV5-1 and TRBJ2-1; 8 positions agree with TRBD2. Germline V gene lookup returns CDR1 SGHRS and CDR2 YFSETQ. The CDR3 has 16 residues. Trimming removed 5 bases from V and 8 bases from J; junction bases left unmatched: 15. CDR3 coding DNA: TGCGCCAGCAGGTTAATCCCATTGCCGGGAGGGGATGAGCAGTTCTTC. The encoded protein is CASRLIPLPGGDEQFF. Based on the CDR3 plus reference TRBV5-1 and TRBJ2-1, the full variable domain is KAGVTQTPRYLIKTRGQQVTLSCSPISGHRSVSWYQQTPGQGLQFLFEYFSETQRNKGNFPGRFSGRQFSNSRSEMNVSTLELGDSALYLCASRLIPLPGGDEQFFGPGTRLTVL.

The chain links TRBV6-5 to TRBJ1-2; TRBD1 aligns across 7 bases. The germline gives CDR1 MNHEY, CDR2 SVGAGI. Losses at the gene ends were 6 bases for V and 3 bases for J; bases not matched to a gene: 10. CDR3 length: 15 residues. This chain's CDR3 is CASRPRQGVDYGYTF. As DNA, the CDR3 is TGTGCCAGCAGACCCAGACAGGGAGTCGACTATGGCTACACCTTC.

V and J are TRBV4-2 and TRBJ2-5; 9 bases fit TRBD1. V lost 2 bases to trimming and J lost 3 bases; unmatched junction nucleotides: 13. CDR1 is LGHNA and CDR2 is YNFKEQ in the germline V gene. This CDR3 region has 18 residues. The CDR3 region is CASSQQASVGTGKETQYF. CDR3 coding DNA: TGTGCCAGCAGCCAACAAGCCTCCGTCGGGACAGGGAAAGAGACCCAGTACTTC.

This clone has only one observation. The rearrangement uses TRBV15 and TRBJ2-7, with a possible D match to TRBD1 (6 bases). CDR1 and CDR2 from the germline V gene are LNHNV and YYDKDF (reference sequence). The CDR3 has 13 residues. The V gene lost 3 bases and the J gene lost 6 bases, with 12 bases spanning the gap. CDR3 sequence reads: CATSRPPGAEQYF. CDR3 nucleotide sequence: TGTGCCACCAGCAGGCCCCCAGGGGCCGAGCAGTACTTC.

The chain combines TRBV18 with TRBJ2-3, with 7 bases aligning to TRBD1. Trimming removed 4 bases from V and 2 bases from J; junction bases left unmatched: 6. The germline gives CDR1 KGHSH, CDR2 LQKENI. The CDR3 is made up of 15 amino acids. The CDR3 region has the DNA TGTGCCAGCTCACGTACAGGGGACCCCACAGATACGCAGTATTTT. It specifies CASSRTGDPTDTQYF. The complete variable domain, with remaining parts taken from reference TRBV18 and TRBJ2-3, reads NAGVMQNPRHLVRRRGQEARLRCSPMKGHSHVYWYRQLPEEGLKFMVYLQKENIIDESGMPKERFSAEFPKEGPSILRIQQVVRGDSAAYFCASSRTGDPTDTQYFGPGTRLTVL.

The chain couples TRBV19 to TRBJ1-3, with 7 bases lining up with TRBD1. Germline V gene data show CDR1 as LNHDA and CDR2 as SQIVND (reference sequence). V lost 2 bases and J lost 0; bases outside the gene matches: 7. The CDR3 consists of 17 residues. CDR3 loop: CASSIWGDSYSGNTIYF. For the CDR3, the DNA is TGTGCCAGTAGTATATGGGGGGACAGCTACTCTGGAAACACCATATATTTT.

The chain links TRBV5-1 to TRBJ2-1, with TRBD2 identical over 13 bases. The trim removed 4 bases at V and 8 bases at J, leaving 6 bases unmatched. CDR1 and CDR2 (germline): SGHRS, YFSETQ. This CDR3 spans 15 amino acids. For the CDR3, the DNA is TGCGCCAGCAGCACCGGGACTAGCGGGAATGATGAGCAGTTCTTC. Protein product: CASSTGTSGNDEQFF.

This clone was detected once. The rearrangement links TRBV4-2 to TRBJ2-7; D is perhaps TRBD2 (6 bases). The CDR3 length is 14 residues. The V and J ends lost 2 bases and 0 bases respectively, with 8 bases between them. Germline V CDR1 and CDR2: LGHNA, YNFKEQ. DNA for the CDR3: TGTGCCAGCAGCCAAACCGGGAGCTCCTACGAGCAGTACTTC. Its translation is CASSQTGSSYEQYF.

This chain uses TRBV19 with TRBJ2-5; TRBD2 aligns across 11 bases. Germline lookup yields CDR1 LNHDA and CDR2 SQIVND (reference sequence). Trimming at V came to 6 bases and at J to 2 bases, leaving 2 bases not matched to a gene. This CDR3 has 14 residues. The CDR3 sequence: CASSTSGGQETQYF. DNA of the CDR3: TGTGCCAGTAGCACTAGCGGGGGACAAGAGACCCAGTACTTC.

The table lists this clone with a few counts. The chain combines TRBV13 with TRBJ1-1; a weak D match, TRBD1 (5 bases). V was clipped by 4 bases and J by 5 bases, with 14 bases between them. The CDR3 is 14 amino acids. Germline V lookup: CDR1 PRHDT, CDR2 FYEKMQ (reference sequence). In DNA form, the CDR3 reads TGTGCCAGCAGCTGGGGGACGGAGGTGACTGAAGCTTTCTTT. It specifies CASSWGTEVTEAFF.